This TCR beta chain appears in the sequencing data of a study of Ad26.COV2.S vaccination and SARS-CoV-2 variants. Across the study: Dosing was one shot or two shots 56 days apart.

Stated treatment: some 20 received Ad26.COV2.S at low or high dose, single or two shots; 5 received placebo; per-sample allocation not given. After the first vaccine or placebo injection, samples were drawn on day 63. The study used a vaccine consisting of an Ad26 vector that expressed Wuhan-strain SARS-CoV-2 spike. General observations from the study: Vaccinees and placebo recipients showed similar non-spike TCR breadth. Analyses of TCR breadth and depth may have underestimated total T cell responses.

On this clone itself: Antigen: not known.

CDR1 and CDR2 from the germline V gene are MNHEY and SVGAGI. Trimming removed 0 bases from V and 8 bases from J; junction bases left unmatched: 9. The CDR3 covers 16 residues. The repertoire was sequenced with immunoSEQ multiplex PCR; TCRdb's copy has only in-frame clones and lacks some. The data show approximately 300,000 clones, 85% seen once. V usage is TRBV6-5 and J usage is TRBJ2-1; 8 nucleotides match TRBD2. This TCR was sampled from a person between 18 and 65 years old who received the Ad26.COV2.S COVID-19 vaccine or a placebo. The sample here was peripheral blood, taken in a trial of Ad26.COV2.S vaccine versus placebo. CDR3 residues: CASSYSISSGGHEQFF. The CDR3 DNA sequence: TGTGCCAGCAGTTACTCGATATCGAGCGGGGGCCATGAGCAGTTCTTC.